This TCR beta chain is from a study of T cell responses to AZD1222 COVID-19 vaccine. Study as a whole: Second-dose intervals near 4 or 12 weeks were combined.

Concerning this clone itself: Its matching antigen is unknown.

Only in-frame clones appear in the TCRdb table, and some are missing; sequencing was by immunoSEQ multiplex PCR. The sample has just over 95,000 clones; about 88% are singletons. The CDR3 runs 14 residues. Germline CDR1 is LNHDA and CDR2 is SQIVND (reference sequence). J was trimmed by 3 bases and V by 7 bases; bases with no gene match: 8. Study-wide findings and caveats: Only a handful of people who got AZD1222 tested seropositive at baseline. With two AZD1222 doses given, Spike-specific TCR breadth and depth both rose. Clonal diversity was possibly underestimated; the donors were predominantly white British and more often female.

The sample here was peripheral blood, taken on day 0 of AZD1222 vaccination. The chain has TRBV19 and TRBJ1-2; 7 bases are a match to TRBD1. This receptor was obtained from an adult in good health. In nucleotides, the CDR3 is TGTGCCAGTACTAAGCCGGACAGGCACTATGGCTACACCTTC. Its translation: CASTKPDRHYGYTF. Filled out from reference TRBV19 and TRBJ1-2, the complete variable domain reads DGGITQSPKYLFRKEGQNVTLSCEQNLNHDAMYWYRQDPGQGLRLIYYSQIVNDFQKGDIAEGYSVSREKKESFPLTVTSAQKNPTAFYLCASTKPDRHYGYTFGSGTRLTVV.